This entry describes one TCR beta chain. The antigen remains unidentified. This same CDR3 is encoded by further DNA sequences in the sample. The table came from immunoSEQ multiplex PCR; TCRdb's copy has only in-frame clones and leaves some out. The sample lists approximately 180,000 clones, 70% to 90% occurring once. The data were taken from a study of T cell responses to AZD1222 COVID-19 vaccine. Study-wide results and caveats: In all cases, repertoires were sampled only after the peak T cell response. Spike-specific TCRs gained breadth and depth after people received two AZD1222 doses.

Pooled in the analysis were second doses at about 4 or about 12 weeks. The CDR3 has 15 residues. Germline values: CDR1 KGHDR, CDR2 SFDVKD. V was clipped by 4 bases and J by 0 bases; unmatched bases: 3. The TCR originated in an adult who received the AZD1222 COVID-19 vaccine. The input for sequencing was peripheral blood, taken 28 days after the second AZD1222 dose. V usage is TRBV24-1 and J usage is TRBJ2-7; TRBD1 matches 9 bases. Here the CDR3 reads CATSDPGQGSYEQYF. The CDR3, as DNA: TGTGCCACCAGTGACCCGGGACAGGGCTCCTACGAGCAGTACTTC.